These T cell receptor beta chains were read from a single sample in a study of blood T cells in healthy people across ages. TCRdb passed the 5' RACE reads through MiXCR, listing each CDR3 protein once. The sample contains 1.5 million to 2 million distinct CDR3 sequences, roughly 32% of which appear only once. Sequencing was carried out using blood. The receptor source for this set is a woman in her twenties or thirties in good health. The conserved cysteine and the conserved F or W are not part of the CDR3 here. The order of the fields is CDR3 protein, V gene, clone size, D gene. A D gene is named only where the DNA matches it firmly. Only part of the rows carry a size: once, few, many, or a class if the clone is expanded.

cdr3_aa: ATLGAGLSSYEQY
v_call: TRBV28
clone_size: few
d_call: TRBD2

cdr3_aa: SAGEYEQY
v_call: TRBV20-1
clone_size: NA
d_call: NA

cdr3_aa: ASSEDRNIQY
v_call: TRBV2
clone_size: once
d_call: NA

cdr3_aa: ASSFRDTYQETQY
v_call: TRBV6-1
clone_size: NA
d_call: NA

cdr3_aa: ASSGSGTGNEQF
v_call: TRBV7-9
clone_size: NA
d_call: TRBD1

cdr3_aa: ASSSDRATGANVLT
v_call: TRBV27
clone_size: NA
d_call: TRBD1

cdr3_aa: ASTLPTADTQY
v_call: TRBV7-6
clone_size: NA
d_call: NA

cdr3_aa: SVEDGLAGGRDTQY
v_call: TRBV29-1
clone_size: NA
d_call: TRBD2

cdr3_aa: ASCQRGTGVCNEQF
v_call: TRBV6-5
clone_size: NA
d_call: NA

cdr3_aa: ASSLYWDEQF
v_call: TRBV7-6
clone_size: NA
d_call: NA